The 21 T cell receptor beta chains presented below share a single source sample, sequenced in a study of immune characterization of retroperitoneal liposarcoma. Using its own MiXCR run on the PCR reads, TCRdb lists one record per CDR3 protein. The data contain 12,000 or so distinct CDR3 sequences, roughly 28% of them singletons. Sample: tumor tissue. The receptor set was obtained from a female donor with retroperitoneal liposarcoma.

In its sample, this clonotype was seen many times. The V gene is TRBV11-3, the J gene TRBJ2-1, with 9 bases fitting TRBD2. Germline V CDR1 and CDR2: SGHNT, YENEEA. This CDR3 contains 15 residues. V lost 5 bases to trimming and J lost 7 bases; unmatched junction nucleotides: 9. The CDR3 region has the DNA TGTGCCAGCAGCCCACAAGCGGGAGGCGGGAATGAGCAGTTCTTC. Translating it yields CASSPQAGGGNEQFF. The complete variable domain, with remaining parts taken from reference TRBV11-3 and TRBJ2-1, reads EAGVVQSPRYKIIEKKQPVAFWCNPISGHNTLYWYLQNLGQGPELLIRYENEEAVDDSQLPKDRFSAERLKGVDSTLKIQPAELGDSAVYLCASSPQAGGGNEQFFGPGTRLTVL.

This clonotype was detected many times. The rearrangement joins TRBV6-1 to TRBJ1-2, with D unresolved. V lost 7 bases to trimming and J lost 5 bases, with 14 bases between them. The CDR3 sequence is 13 residues long. Germline V gene sequence: CDR1 MNHNS, CDR2 SASEGT. For the CDR3, the DNA is TGTGCCAGCACGGAGGGCCTCGCTTATGGCTACACCTTC. Translating gives CASTEGLAYGYTF.

There are a few counts of this clonotype. The rearrangement uses TRBV6-6 and TRBJ2-3; D unresolved. Germline V gene data show CDR1 as MNHNY and CDR2 as SVGAGI (reference sequence). Trimming shortened V by 0 bases and J by 3 bases, and 7 bases separated the two germline ends. This CDR3 has 14 residues. This CDR3 is CASSYSVQTDTQYF. As DNA, the CDR3 is TGTGCCAGCAGTTACTCAGTCCAGACAGATACGCAGTATTTT.

The chain couples TRBV6-4 to TRBJ2-1; TRBD2 matches at 11 bases. Trimming removed 0 bases from V and 6 bases from J; junction bases left unmatched: 1. The CDR3 is 15 residues long. Germline V CDR1 and CDR2: MRHNA, SNTAGT. The CDR3, as DNA: TGTGCCAGCAGTGACTCTAGCGGGGGGGCCAATGAGCAGTTCTTC. Translated: CASSDSSGGANEQFF.

By share, this clonotype ranks as medium-sized. The chain couples TRBV7-2 to TRBJ2-1; D gene unclear. The J call is uncertain, as TRBJ2-7 better fits the DNA end. The CDR3 is 15 residues long. Per the germline V gene, CDR1 is SGHTA and CDR2 is FQGNSA. CDR3: CASSLEYTSYNEQYF. In nucleotides, the CDR3 is TGTGCCAGCAGCTTAGAATATACCTCCTACAATGAGCAGTACTTC.

This clonotype has a count of ten or more. The genes are TRBV6-1 and TRBJ1-6; D possibly corresponds to TRBD1 (5 bases). Trimming pared 6 bases from V and 10 bases from J, leaving 10 bases between. The germline V gene has CDR1 MNHNS and CDR2 SASEGT. The CDR3 runs to 12 residues. The CDR3 protein is CASSKTGSPLHF. The CDR3 nucleotides read TGTGCCAGCAGCAAAACAGGATCACCCCTCCACTTT.

The V gene is TRBV11-2, the J gene TRBJ1-5, with D hard to call. CDR3 size: 13 residues. The V gene lost 0 bases and the J gene lost 10 bases, with 10 bases spanning the gap. Germline V CDR1 and CDR2: SGHAT, FQNNGV. CDR3 in amino acids: CASSLERTRPQHF. The CDR3 DNA reads TGTGCCAGCAGCTTAGAACGAACCCGACCCCAGCATTTT.

A word on this clonotype: A much larger clone is a single base away; this may be a read error. The chain links TRBV6-2 or TRBV6-3 to TRBJ2-7; 13 bases line up with TRBD2. With the DNA end fitting TRBJ2-1 better, the J assignment may be wrong. The germline V gene has CDR1 MNHEY and CDR2 SVGEGT. The CDR3 extends over 14 amino acids. The CDR3 loop reads CASRPGLAGNEQFF. CDR3 DNA: TGTGCCAGCCGCCCGGGACTAGCGGGGAATGAGCAGTTCTTC.

The chain has TRBV11-2 and TRBJ2-5, with D unresolved. The J call may be incorrect, as the DNA end agrees better with TRBJ2-7. This CDR3 has 12 residues. Germline lookup yields CDR1 SGHAT and CDR2 FQNNGV. The CDR3 here is CASSLNDYEQYF. CDR3 coding DNA: TGTGCCAGCAGCTTAAACGACTACGAGCAGTACTTC.

V and J are TRBV27 and TRBJ2-4; D gene ambiguous. Judging by the DNA end, TRBJ2-7 fits better; the J call may be wrong. From germline, CDR1 is MNHEY and CDR2 SMNVEV (reference sequence). This CDR3 spans 15 amino acids. For the CDR3, the DNA is TGTGCCAGCAGTTTATCTCCCTTGGGCTCCTACGAGCAGTACTTC. This encodes CASSLSPLGSYEQYF.

The J gene is TRBJ1-5, the V gene TRBV6-1, with 7 bases identical to TRBD1. Germline CDR1 and CDR2: MNHNS and SASEGT. The V and J ends lost 5 bases and 3 bases, in that order; junction bases with no gene match: 1. The CDR3 totals 13 residues. The CDR3 protein is CASSQGVNQPQHF. The CDR3 DNA reads as TGTGCCAGCAGTCAGGGGGTCAATCAGCCCCAGCATTTT.

This clonotype has ten or more counts. This sequence joins TRBV6-5 and TRBJ2-5; D is uncertain. This CDR3 region has 15 residues. Germline values: CDR1 MNHEY, CDR2 SVGAGI. Trimming took off 0 bases at V and 4 bases at J, with 12 bases between the two ends. CDR3 nucleotide sequence: TGTGCCAGCAGTTACTCGAGATTCGGAGTAGAGACCCAGTACTTC. The encoded protein is CASSYSRFGVETQYF.

The chain has TRBV7-1 and TRBJ2-5, with D perhaps matching TRBD2 (6 bases). The J call is in doubt because the DNA end fits TRBJ2-7 better. TRBV7-1 is marked as an open reading frame, function uncertain. The CDR3 has 14 residues. The CDR3 nucleotides read TGTGCCAGCAGCCCAGGGACTGATTCCTACGAGCAGTACTTC. It codes for CASSPGTDSYEQYF.

V usage is TRBV6-1 and J usage is TRBJ2-1; no definite D call. With the DNA end fitting TRBJ2-7 better, the J assignment may be wrong. The germline V gene encodes CDR1 MNHNS and CDR2 SASEGT. The CDR3 runs 12 residues. The CDR3 bases are TGTGCCAGCAGCCTCAACTCCTACGAGCAGTACTTC. Protein: CASSLNSYEQYF.

This rearrangement joins TRBV4-1 to TRBJ2-5, with D unresolved. The CDR3 has 16 residues. In germline, CDR1 is MGHRA, CDR2 YSYEKL. Trimming left V 4 bases short and J 7 bases short, with 22 bases between. The CDR3 DNA sequence: TGCGCCAGCAGCCCCGGTAGAGGAAAAGAATTTGGGACCCAGTACTTC. It codes for CASSPGRGKEFGTQYF.

CDR3 residues: CASTPGSAGYTF. In DNA, the CDR3 is TGTGCCAGCACCCCTGGGTCAGCTGGCTACACCTTC. The chain has TRBV12-3 or TRBV12-4 and TRBJ1-2; D unclear. V gave up 7 bases and J gave up 7 bases, with 13 bases separating them. This CDR3 contains 12 residues.

This clonotype is medium-sized within its sample. V usage is TRBV7-6 and J usage is TRBJ2-2; D ambiguous. The ends were cut back, 2 bases at V and 1 base at J, with 11 bases in the middle. Germline CDR1 SGHVS, CDR2 FNYEAQ. The CDR3 is made up of 16 amino acids. This CDR3 reads CASSLQVGKNTGELFF. CDR3 nucleotide sequence: TGTGCCAGCAGCTTACAGGTGGGGAAGAACACCGGGGAGCTGTTTTTT.

This clonotype turned up a few times. The germline gene is not matched at one end of the junction; a read error may be the cause. Here the CDR3 reads CASSQGGAKVF. As DNA, the CDR3 is TGTGCCAGCAGCCAAGGTGGGGCCAAGGTCTTT. The chain links TRBV7-2 to TRBJ1-1; the D gene is possibly TRBD1 (5 bases). Germline V lookup: CDR1 SGHTA, CDR2 FQGNSA. The CDR3 has 11 amino acids.

The rearrangement links TRBV7-3 to TRBJ2-5, with 7 bases matching TRBD2. Germline CDR1 reads SGHTA; CDR2 reads FQGTGA. This CDR3 comprises 15 residues. After removal of 3 bases from V and 11 bases from J, the junction contained 15 bases not matched to a gene. CDR3 residues: CASSLDGGSYNEQYF. DNA of the CDR3: TGTGCCAGCAGCTTGGACGGGGGGAGTTACAATGAGCAGTACTTC.

By sample share, this clonotype is medium-sized. The chain employs TRBV7-2 and TRBJ2-5; weak D call: TRBD1 (6 bases). V lost 1 base and J 5 bases, leaving 14 bases between the germline ends. CDR1 and CDR2 from the germline V gene are SGHTA and FQGNSA. The CDR3 spans 15 residues. The CDR3 bases are TGTGCCAGCAGCTTAGGGGGACATCAAGGGGAGACCCAGTACTTC. Its protein is CASSLGGHQGETQYF. The full variable domain, rest sourced from reference TRBV7-2 and TRBJ2-5, is GAGVSQSPSNKVTEKGKDVELRCDPISGHTALYWYRQSLGQGLEFLIYFQGNSAPDKSGLPSDRFSAERTGGSVSTLTIQRTQQEDSAVYLCASSLGGHQGETQYFGPGTRLLVL.

Sample share makes this clonotype medium-sized. The chain employs TRBV6-1 and TRBJ2-1; D may correspond to TRBD1 or TRBD2 (5 bases each). TRBJ2-7 explains the end of the DNA better; the J call may be wrong. CDR1 is MNHNS and CDR2 is SASEGT in the germline V gene. The CDR3 consists of 11 residues. In DNA form, the CDR3 reads TGTGCCAGCTCGTGGGGGAATGAGCAGTACTTC. Translating it yields CASSWGNEQYF.